This entry lists 27 T cell receptor beta chains sequenced from one sample in a study of cytomegalovirus exposure and HLA in healthy donors (dated by TCRdb to about 2017). The library relied on the immunoSEQ multiplex PCR assay. For the multiplex PCR, a mixture combining 60 forward primers for TCR Vbeta segments and 13 reverse primers for TCR Jbeta segments was used. The clones in this table, taken by TCRdb from immuneACCESS, are in-frame only. Not every clone is retained; where verified, under half of the shortfall comes from an unresolved V gene, and the cause of the rest is unknown. The sample table shows about 80,000 clones, and more than 60% are seen once. The ten largest clones capture roughly 12% of the sample. The material sequenced was PBMCs. The source is a human donor in good health.

The rearrangement joins TRBV6-5 to TRBJ1-2; 7 nucleotides line up with TRBD1. CDR1 is MNHEY, CDR2 SVGAGI, per germline. The CDR3 has 14 amino acids. The trim removed 6 bases at V and 7 bases at J, leaving 11 bases unmatched. This CDR3 reads CASSNIDRVGGYTF. For the CDR3, the DNA is TGTGCCAGCAGCAACATCGACAGGGTCGGTGGCTACACCTTC.

The CDR3 DNA reads TGTGCCATCAGTGAGGGTAGTCATATTCAAGAGACCCAGTACTTC. Its protein is CAISEGSHIQETQYF. This sequence joins TRBV10-3 and TRBJ2-5; D gene unclear. Germline-derived CDR1 and CDR2 are ENHRY and SYGVKD. The V and J ends lost 2 bases and 2 bases respectively, with 12 bases between them. The CDR3 runs 15 residues.

This clone was detected only a few times. This sequence joins TRBV4-3 and TRBJ2-7; D gene unclear. CDR1 is LGHNA, CDR2 YSLEER, per germline. Trimming left V 5 bases short and J 0 bases short, with 8 bases between. The CDR3 runs 13 residues. The CDR3 region is CASSAPGSYEQYF. CDR3 DNA sequence: TGCGCCAGCAGCGCTCCGGGCTCCTACGAGCAGTACTTC.

This clone was recorded a few times. This sequence joins TRBV2 and TRBJ2-7; D perhaps matches TRBD2 (5 bases). V was clipped by 5 bases and J by 6 bases, with 17 bases between them. Germline CDR1 and CDR2: SNHLY and FYNNEI. This CDR3 is built from 14 residues. CDR3: CASSSDSVRGEQYF. Here the CDR3 DNA reads TGTGCCAGCAGTTCGGACTCTGTACGTGGCGAGCAGTACTTC.

This rearrangement joins TRBV5-6 to TRBJ2-3, with no clear D. V shed 4 bases and J shed 4 bases, with 10 bases lying between them. The CDR3 totals 13 residues. Germline V gene sequence: CDR1 SGHDT, CDR2 YYEEEE. The CDR3 sequence: CASSPTGADTQYF. CDR3 in DNA: TGTGCCAGCAGCCCTACCGGTGCAGATACGCAGTATTTT.

The J gene is TRBJ2-7, the V gene TRBV27; 10 bases are shared with TRBD2. V dropped 3 bases and J dropped 0; count of bases not matched to a gene: 2. Per the germline V gene, CDR1 is MNHEY and CDR2 is SMNVEV (reference sequence). The CDR3 is 15 amino acids. CDR3 nucleotide sequence: TGTGCCAGCAGTTTGTGGACTAGCGGCTCCTACGAGCAGTACTTC. Translating gives CASSLWTSGSYEQYF.

The rearrangement joins TRBV6-1 to TRBJ2-1; 7 bases map to TRBD1. CDR3 length: 19 residues. V lost 4 bases and J lost 0; bases outside the gene matches: 15. The V gene's germline CDR1 is MNHNS and CDR2 SASEGT. DNA of the CDR3: TGTGCCAGCAGTGGAGGAACAGGGGCCCATCGAGTCTCCTACAATGAGCAGTTCTTC. It yields the protein CASSGGTGAHRVSYNEQFF.

The chain joins TRBV6-5 to TRBJ2-1; 15 nucleotides align to TRBD2. The CDR3 is made up of 15 amino acids. Trimming cost V 5 bases and J 8 bases; bases outside gene matches: 4. Germline V gives CDR1 MNHEY, CDR2 SVGAGI. CDR3 region: CASSPGTSGGYEQFF. The CDR3 DNA reads TGTGCCAGCAGTCCCGGGACTAGCGGGGGGTATGAGCAGTTCTTC.

The CDR3 protein is CASSFFGGVGNTIYF. CDR3 coding DNA: TGTGCCAGCAGCTTTTTCGGGGGGGTGGGAAACACCATATATTTT. This rearrangement joins TRBV7-2 to TRBJ1-3, with D perhaps matching TRBD1 (5 bases). The V end lost 3 bases, the J end lost 4 bases, and 13 bases lay between the germline ends. The CDR3 extends over 15 amino acids. Germline values: CDR1 SGHTA, CDR2 FQGNSA.

This chain joins TRBV7-2 and TRBJ1-4; a possible D gene is TRBD1 (5 bases). V was shortened by 5 bases and J by 7 bases, with 14 bases between the two germline ends. The CDR3 totals 14 residues. CDR1 and CDR2 from the germline V gene are SGHTA and FQGNSA. The CDR3 DNA reads TGTGCCAGCAGCCGAGTCCAGGGCGCTGAAAAACTGTTTTTT. Its protein is CASSRVQGAEKLFF. The full variable domain, with the rest looked up from reference TRBV7-2 and TRBJ1-4, is GAGVSQSPSNKVTEKGKDVELRCDPISGHTALYWYRQSLGQGLEFLIYFQGNSAPDKSGLPSDRFSAERTGGSVSTLTIQRTQQEDSAVYLCASSRVQGAEKLFFGSGTQLSVL.

This rearrangement joins TRBV7-9 to TRBJ2-5; D not resolved. The germline V gene has CDR1 SEHNR and CDR2 FQNEAQ (reference sequence). Trimming stripped 0 bases from V and 2 bases from J, with 10 bases between. The length of the CDR3 is 15 residues. The CDR3 coding sequence is TGTGCCAGCAGCTTAGCGAGTCTACAGCAAGAGACCCAGTACTTC. It specifies CASSLASLQQETQYF.

This chain uses TRBV6-4 with TRBJ1-6; D might be TRBD1 (6 bases). CDR1 is MRHNA and CDR2 is SNTAGT in the germline V gene. Trimming removed 3 bases at V and 12 bases at J, with 12 bases between. The CDR3 length is 13 residues. The chain's CDR3 is CASSEEGDRPLHF. CDR3 sequence (DNA): TGTGCCAGCAGTGAAGAGGGGGACCGACCCCTCCACTTT.

This clone was recorded a few times. The gene calls are TRBV6-5 and TRBJ1-5, with 9 bases fitting TRBD1. Germline V lookup: CDR1 MNHEY, CDR2 SVGAGI. This CDR3 has 15 residues. V dropped 6 bases and J dropped 6; count of bases not matched to a gene: 9. The CDR3, as DNA: TGTGCCAGCAGAGAGACAGGGGGTATTGGTCAGCCCCAGCATTTT. Encoded protein: CASRETGGIGQPQHF.

The chain employs TRBV5-4 and TRBJ1-1; D uncertain. Looked up from germline, CDR1 is SGHNT and CDR2 is YYREEE (reference sequence). Trimming took 0 bases from V and 7 from J, leaving 10 bases between them. The CDR3 covers 13 residues. CDR3 amino acids: CASSLAGASEAFF. In nucleotides, the CDR3 is TGTGCCAGCAGCTTGGCTGGTGCCAGTGAAGCTTTCTTT.

J is TRBJ2-5 and V is TRBV5-1, with 7 bases fitting TRBD1. In germline, CDR1 is SGHRS, CDR2 YFSETQ. Trimming removed 3 bases from V and 2 bases from J; junction bases left unmatched: 7. The CDR3 is made up of 15 amino acids. For the CDR3, the DNA is TGCGCCAGCAGCTCCACCCCGGGACAGCAAGAGACCCAGTACTTC. The encoded protein is CASSSTPGQQETQYF.

The chain joins TRBV27 to TRBJ2-5, with 12 nucleotides matching TRBD2. TRBJ2-7 matches the DNA end more closely, so the J call is doubtful. Germline values: CDR1 MNHEY, CDR2 SMNVEV (reference sequence). This CDR3 is 15 amino acids long. For the CDR3, the DNA is TGTGCCAGCGGCCCAAGAGGGACTAGCGGGTACGAGCAGTACTTC. Amino acids: CASGPRGTSGYEQYF.

In this sample, this clone turned up a few times. The rearrangement links TRBV4-2 to TRBJ2-2; 8 nucleotides align to TRBD1. CDR1 and CDR2 from the germline V gene are LGHNA and YNFKEQ. Trimming cost V 4 bases and J 5 bases; bases outside gene matches: 6. The CDR3 runs 15 residues. CDR3 DNA: TGTGCCAGCAGCCCGCCACGACAGGGGACCGGGGAGCTGTTTTTT. As protein: CASSPPRQGTGELFF.

The rearrangement links TRBV5-1 to TRBJ2-7; 11 nucleotides align to TRBD1. V dropped 4 bases and J dropped 2; count of bases not matched to a gene: 8. The germline V gene has CDR1 SGHRS and CDR2 YFSETQ. The CDR3 is made up of 16 amino acids. Written as DNA, the CDR3 is TGCGCCAGCAGCATACCAAGGGACAGGGGGACCTACGAGCAGTACTTC. This gives the protein CASSIPRDRGTYEQYF.

J is TRBJ1-4 and V is TRBV5-1; 11 bases fit TRBD1. CDR3 length: 14 residues. Germline trimming cut 4 bases from V and 8 bases from J; bases unmatched to any gene: 4. Germline CDR1 is SGHRS and CDR2 is YFSETQ. The CDR3 region is CASSRDRGEEKLFF. In DNA, the CDR3 is TGCGCCAGCAGCCGGGACAGGGGGGAAGAAAAACTGTTTTTT.

In its sample, this clone was seen a few times. The chain couples TRBV19 to TRBJ1-1; D possibly corresponds to TRBD1 (5 bases). Per germline, CDR1 LNHDA and CDR2 SQIVND (reference sequence). Trimming left V 8 bases short and J 0 bases short, with 13 bases between. The CDR3 has 14 amino acids. CDR3 bases: TGTGCCAGTGGACACCGTGACCTGAACACTGAAGCTTTCTTT. Its translation: CASGHRDLNTEAFF.

The chain has TRBV30 and TRBJ2-5, with 12 positions matching TRBD2. Germline loops: CDR1 GTSNPN, CDR2 SVGIG (reference sequence). The CDR3 totals 15 residues. Unmatched junction bases numbered 5, after V lost 2 bases and J lost 4 bases. The CDR3 reads CAWSYLAGGPETQYF. The CDR3 bases are TGTGCCTGGAGTTACCTAGCGGGGGGGCCAGAGACCCAGTACTTC.

The chain couples TRBV9 to TRBJ1-1; D is possibly TRBD1 (6 bases). Per the germline V gene, CDR1 is SGDLS and CDR2 is YYNGEE. The CDR3 covers 14 residues. V was clipped by 7 bases and J by 5 bases, with 18 bases between them. The chain's CDR3 is CASRPGGGWTEAFF. For the CDR3, the DNA is TGTGCCAGCCGTCCGGGGGGCGGATGGACTGAAGCTTTCTTT.

This clone was recorded a few times. V and J are TRBV5-1 and TRBJ2-2; D might be TRBD2 (6 bases). This CDR3 has 16 amino acids. The germline CDR1 and CDR2 sequences are SGHRS and YFSETQ. V lost 2 bases, J lost 6 bases, and 17 bases lay in between. The CDR3 sequence: CASSLKQQGGAGELFF. In DNA, the CDR3 is TGCGCCAGCAGCTTAAAACAGCAGGGCGGGGCCGGGGAGCTGTTTTTT. The variable domain in full, completed from reference TRBV5-1 and TRBJ2-2, reads KAGVTQTPRYLIKTRGQQVTLSCSPISGHRSVSWYQQTPGQGLQFLFEYFSETQRNKGNFPGRFSGRQFSNSRSEMNVSTLELGDSALYLCASSLKQQGGAGELFFGEGSRLTVL.

J is TRBJ2-3 and V is TRBV2; tentative D call: TRBD2 (6 bases). The CDR3 runs 13 residues. Looked up from germline, CDR1 is SNHLY and CDR2 is FYNNEI. Trimming took 7 bases from V and 6 from J, leaving 14 bases between them. CDR3 amino acids: CASNTVAGDTQYF. Here the CDR3 DNA reads TGTGCCAGCAATACAGTGGCGGGGGATACGCAGTATTTT.

This chain connects TRBV7-2 to TRBJ1-2; D call uncertain. V dropped 0 bases and J dropped 8 bases, with 16 bases sitting between them. Germline lookup yields CDR1 SGHTA and CDR2 FQGNSA. CDR3 length: 15 residues. DNA for the CDR3: TGTGCCAGCAGCTTAGCCACAGCATTTGGCGGGGGCTACACCTTC. The encoded protein is CASSLATAFGGGYTF. The full variable domain, rest sourced from reference TRBV7-2 and TRBJ1-2, is GAGVSQSPSNKVTEKGKDVELRCDPISGHTALYWYRQSLGQGLEFLIYFQGNSAPDKSGLPSDRFSAERTGGSVSTLTIQRTQQEDSAVYLCASSLATAFGGGYTFGSGTRLTVV.

The DNA for the CDR3 is TGCGCCAGCAGCCTCGGGGGGGGCGGCGAAAAACTGTTTTTT. It is translated as CASSLGGGGEKLFF. The gene calls are TRBV4-1 and TRBJ1-4; D is perhaps TRBD1 (6 bases). The germline V and J ends were trimmed by 4 bases and 8 bases, with 14 bases remaining between them. The CDR3 contains 14 residues. Germline assignment: CDR1 MGHRA and CDR2 YSYEKL.

The CDR3 spells CASSLVQDGNTIYF. DNA for the CDR3: TGTGCCAGCAGCTTGGTCCAGGATGGAAACACCATATATTTT. The chain recombines TRBV5-8 with TRBJ1-3; D gene unclear. The CDR3 is 14 amino acids. V dropped 0 bases and J dropped 3 bases, with 7 bases sitting between them. Germline values: CDR1 SGHTS, CDR2 YDEGEE.